Detailed here is one T cell receptor beta chain. The V end was cut by 1 base, the J end by 5 bases, with 6 bases between. The CDR3 runs to 12 residues. Per the germline V gene, CDR1 is SGHAT and CDR2 is FQNNGV. Participants' reported clinical history set cohort assignment. A case of COVID-19 had been met by exposed participants within 2 weeks before study entry. These data belong to a study of blood T cell repertoires in COVID-19. Clones were sequenced by immunoSEQ multiplex PCR, and TCRdb holds only the in-frame ones, with some missing. The data contain about 210,000 clones, roughly 84% of them seen just once; the ten biggest clones take up about 3.3%.

Sequencing was performed on PBMCs or T cells enriched from blood (not recorded which). The sequence came from a woman aged 30 to 39 who had been exposed to COVID-19. The chain couples TRBV11-2 to TRBJ2-7, with D tentatively TRBD1 (5 bases). CDR3 bases: TGTGCCAGCAGCTTAGGCAGGGACGAGCAGTACTTC. It encodes CASSLGRDEQYF.